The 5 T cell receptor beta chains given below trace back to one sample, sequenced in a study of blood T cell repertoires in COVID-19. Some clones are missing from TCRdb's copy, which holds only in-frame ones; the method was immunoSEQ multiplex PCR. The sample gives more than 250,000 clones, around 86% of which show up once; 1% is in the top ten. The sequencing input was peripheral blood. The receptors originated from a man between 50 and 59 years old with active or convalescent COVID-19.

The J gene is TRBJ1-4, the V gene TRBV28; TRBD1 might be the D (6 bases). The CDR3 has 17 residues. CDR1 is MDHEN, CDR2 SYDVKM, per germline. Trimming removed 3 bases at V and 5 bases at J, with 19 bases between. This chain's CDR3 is CASSLWFLGHPNEKLFF. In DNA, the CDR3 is TGTGCCAGCAGTTTGTGGTTTCTGGGACACCCAAATGAAAAACTGTTTTTT. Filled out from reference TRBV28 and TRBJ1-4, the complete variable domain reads DVKVTQSSRYLVKRTGEKVFLECVQDMDHENMFWYRQDPGLGLRLIYFSYDVKMKEKGDIPEGYSVSREKKERFSLILESASTNQTSMYLCASSLWFLGHPNEKLFFGSGTQLSVL.

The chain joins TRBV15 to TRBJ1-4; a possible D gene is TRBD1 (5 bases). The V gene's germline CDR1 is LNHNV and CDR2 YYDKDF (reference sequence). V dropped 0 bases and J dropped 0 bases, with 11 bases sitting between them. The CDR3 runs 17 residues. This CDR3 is CATSRDPDSATNEKLFF. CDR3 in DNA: TGTGCCACCAGCAGAGATCCAGACAGTGCAACTAATGAAAAACTGTTTTTT.

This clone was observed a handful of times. CDR3 coding DNA: TGTGCCAGCAGTGACAGGGAGCAGCCCCAGCATTTT. The encoded protein is CASSDREQPQHF. The rearrangement uses TRBV12-3 or TRBV12-4 and TRBJ1-5; 7 bases fit TRBD1. This CDR3 contains 12 residues. The trim removed 5 bases at V and 7 bases at J, leaving 2 bases unmatched.

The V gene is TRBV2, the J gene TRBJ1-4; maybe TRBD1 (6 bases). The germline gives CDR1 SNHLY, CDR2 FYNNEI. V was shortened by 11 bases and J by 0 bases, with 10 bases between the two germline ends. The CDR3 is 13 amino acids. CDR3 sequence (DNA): TGTGCCTGTAGGACAGCAACTAATGAAAAACTGTTTTTT. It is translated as CACRTATNEKLFF. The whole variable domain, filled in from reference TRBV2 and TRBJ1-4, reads EPEVTQTPSHQVTQMGQEVILRCVPISNHLYFYWYRQILGQKVEFLVSFYNNEISEKSEIFDDQFSVERPDGSNFTLKIRSTKLEDSAMYFCACRTATNEKLFFGSGTQLSVL.

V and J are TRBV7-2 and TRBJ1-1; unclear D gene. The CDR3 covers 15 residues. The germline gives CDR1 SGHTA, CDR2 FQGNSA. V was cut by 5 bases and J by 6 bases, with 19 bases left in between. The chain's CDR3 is CASSPWEPGGSEAFF. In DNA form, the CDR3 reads TGTGCCAGCAGCCCCTGGGAGCCGGGCGGCTCTGAAGCTTTCTTT.